Below are 31 T cell receptor beta chains sequenced from a single sample in a study of Graves' ophthalmopathy and Graves' hyperthyroidism. RNA transcripts served as template for amplifying TCR beta CDR3 sequences. HTBI primers were used in a first-round RT-PCR, which preceded a second-round multiplex PCR. TCRdb passed the multiplex PCR reads through MiXCR, listing each CDR3 protein once. Of under 350,000 distinct CDR3 sequences listed, about 17% are singletons. The sequenced material came from peripheral blood. Source of these receptors: an adult man with Graves' ophthalmopathy.

This clonotype was counted many times. The rearrangement links TRBV6-1 to TRBJ2-5, with D tentatively TRBD1 (6 bases). The CDR3 runs to 14 residues. From germline, CDR1 is MNHNS and CDR2 SASEGT. The ends were cut back, 3 bases at V and 4 bases at J, with 12 bases in the middle. The CDR3: CASSDGTSRETQYF. In DNA form, the CDR3 reads TGTGCCAGCAGTGACGGGACATCTCGAGAGACCCAGTACTTC.

This clonotype was counted many times. The genes are TRBV4-3 and TRBJ2-7; 9 bases line up with TRBD1. This CDR3 region has 14 residues. Trimming removed 6 bases from V and 2 bases from J; junction bases left unmatched: 5. Germline V gives CDR1 LGHNA, CDR2 YSLEER. DNA of the CDR3: TGCGCCAGCAGTACGGGGACAGGGACCTACGAGCAGTACTTC. Amino acids: CASSTGTGTYEQYF.

This clonotype was seen just once. A clone one base away is much larger, so this may be a read error. The chain links TRBV28 to TRBJ1-5; tentative D call: TRBD1 (5 bases). CDR1 and CDR2 (germline): MDHEN, SYDVKM. The CDR3 covers 15 residues. The V end was cut by 6 bases, the J end by 3 bases, with 15 bases between. The chain's CDR3 is CASRLAREYNQPQHF. The CDR3 DNA is TGTGCCAGCAGGCTCGCCAGGGAGTACAATCAGCCCCAGCATTTT.

This clonotype occurred many times. The V gene is TRBV24-1, the J gene TRBJ1-2; D gene unclear. The ends were cut back, 4 bases at V and 4 bases at J, with 18 bases in the middle. There are 16 residues in the CDR3. The germline V gene has CDR1 KGHDR and CDR2 SFDVKD. The CDR3 nucleotides are TGTGCCACCAGTGACTCTAGACTCGCAACCCCCTATGGCTACACCTTC. This gives the protein CATSDSRLATPYGYTF.

The V gene is TRBV15, the J gene TRBJ1-5; no definite D call. Germline CDR1 and CDR2: LNHNV and YYDKDF (reference sequence). This CDR3 spans 12 amino acids. Trimming cost V 3 bases and J 3 bases, with 3 bases left between them. The chain's CDR3 is CATSSSNQPQHF. The CDR3 DNA follows: TGTGCCACCAGCAGCTCCAATCAGCCCCAGCATTTT.

On this clonotype: One end of the junction varies from germline; a read error may be responsible. The chain joins TRBV2 to TRBJ1-3, with TRBD1 as a possible D gene (5 bases). There are 15 residues in the CDR3. Germline CDR1 is SNHLY and CDR2 is FYNNEI. CDR3 nucleotide sequence: TGTGCCAGCGCGGAGACAGCTTACTCTGGAAACACCATATCTTTT. Its translation: CASAETAYSGNTISF.

This clonotype was found many times. V gene TRBV19 combines with J gene TRBJ1-1; D is undetermined. The germline V and J ends were trimmed by 3 bases and 2 bases, with 10 bases remaining between them. Germline values: CDR1 LNHDA, CDR2 SQIVND (reference sequence). This CDR3 has 14 amino acids. CDR3 protein: CASSMGWPNTEAFF. In nucleotides, the CDR3 is TGTGCCAGTAGTATGGGGTGGCCCAACACTGAAGCTTTCTTT.

This clonotype has at least ten counts. The chain recombines TRBV14 with TRBJ2-5; possibly TRBD2 for D (6 bases). This CDR3 spans 16 amino acids. Germline V gene sequence: CDR1 SGHDN, CDR2 FVKESK. The ends were cut back, 0 bases at V and 2 bases at J, with 13 bases in the middle. DNA for the CDR3: TGTGCCAGCAGCCAAGATAAGCGGGCGGAGCAAGAGACCCAGTACTTC. Translated: CASSQDKRAEQETQYF. Using reference TRBV14 and TRBJ2-5 for the parts outside the CDR3, the full variable domain is EAGVTQFPSHSVIEKGQTVTLRCDPISGHDNLYWYRRVMGKEIKFLLHFVKESKQDESGMPNNRFLAERTGGTYSTLKVQPAELEDSGVYFCASSQDKRAEQETQYFGPGTRLLVL.

The V gene is TRBV20-1, the J gene TRBJ1-5, with D perhaps TRBD1 (6 bases). V lost 5 bases, J lost 4 bases, and 9 bases lay in between. CDR1 DFQATT and CDR2 SNEGSKA come from the germline V gene (reference sequence). The CDR3 length is 12 residues. The DNA of the CDR3 is TGCAGTGCTTCAGGGGTGAATCAGCCCCAGCATTTT. Its translation: CSASGVNQPQHF.

This clonotype was counted many times. This sequence joins TRBV9 and TRBJ2-5, with TRBD2 identical over 8 bases. This CDR3 is built from 15 residues. Losses at the gene ends were 6 bases for V and 1 base for J; bases not matched to a gene: 8. Germline V gene data show CDR1 as SGDLS and CDR2 as YYNGEE. CDR3 in amino acids: CASTAGGSSQETQYF. The CDR3 DNA sequence: TGTGCCAGCACGGCGGGAGGTTCATCCCAAGAGACCCAGTACTTC. Variable domain in full (rest from reference TRBV9 and TRBJ2-5): DSGVTQTPKHLITATGQRVTLRCSPRSGDLSVYWYQQSLDQGLQFLIQYYNGEERAKGNILERFSAQQFPDLHSELNLSSLELGDSALYFCASTAGGSSQETQYFGPGTRLLVL.

Many counts were recorded for this clonotype. The chain combines TRBV19 with TRBJ2-7; D may be TRBD2 (5 bases). The CDR3 runs 15 residues. The germline V and J ends were trimmed by 3 bases and 0 bases, with 12 bases remaining between them. Germline CDR1 reads LNHDA; CDR2 reads SQIVND (reference sequence). As DNA, the CDR3 is TGTGCCAGTAGTATTTCGGGAAGGAGCTCCTACGAGCAGTACTTC. Amino acids: CASSISGRSSYEQYF.

This clonotype was seen once. The gene calls are TRBV5-1 and TRBJ2-2; the D gene is possibly TRBD1 (5 bases). The CDR3 has 15 amino acids. CDR1 is SGHRS and CDR2 is YFSETQ in the germline V gene. V was pared by 4 bases and J by 0 bases, with 10 bases between. As DNA, the CDR3 is TGCGCCAGCAGCCCGGACACTACGAACACCGGGGAGCTGTTTTTT. It translates to CASSPDTTNTGELFF.

The chain is built from TRBV7-2 and TRBJ2-5; D may be TRBD1 (5 bases). Germline V CDR1 and CDR2: SGHTA, FQGNSA. The V end lost 5 bases, the J end lost 1 base, and 11 bases lay between the germline ends. The CDR3 is 14 amino acids. The CDR3 here is CASSIGAVQETQYF. CDR3 sequence (DNA): TGTGCCAGCAGCATTGGGGCGGTCCAAGAGACCCAGTACTTC.

The V gene is TRBV7-2, the J gene TRBJ2-7; no clear D. V was trimmed by 5 bases and J by 0 bases, leaving 11 bases between them. This CDR3 comprises 14 residues. Looked up from germline, CDR1 is SGHTA and CDR2 is FQGNSA. CDR3: CASSLQADSYEQYF. The CDR3 DNA follows: TGTGCCAGCAGCCTTCAGGCCGACTCCTACGAGCAGTACTTC.

About this clonotype: A much larger clonotype is one base distant, so this may be a read error. This chain joins TRBV6-2 or TRBV6-3 and TRBJ2-5; D remains ambiguous. The germline CDR1 and CDR2 sequences are MNHEY and SVGEGT. This CDR3 spans 13 amino acids. The CDR3 DNA sequence: TGTGCCAGCAGCGTTACTACGGCAGAGACCCTGTACTTC. This sequence encodes CASSVTTAETLYF.

This clonotype was found many times. Mismatch with germline at one junction end may stem from a read error. The chain couples TRBV12-3 or TRBV12-4 to TRBJ2-5; the D is unclear. The CDR3 is made up of 14 amino acids. CDR3 region: CASSLGQPQGTQYF. In DNA form, the CDR3 reads TGTGCCAGCAGTTTAGGTCAGCCCCAAGGGACCCAGTACTTC.

V and J are TRBV2 and TRBJ2-5; 12 bases line up with TRBD2. V was clipped by 5 bases and J by 5 bases; unmatched bases: 12. CDR1 is SNHLY and CDR2 is FYNNEI in the germline V gene. The CDR3 runs 17 residues. This CDR3 reads CASSPGTSGLLQETQYF. Written as DNA, the CDR3 is TGTGCCAGCAGTCCCGGGACTAGCGGGCTTCTTCAGGAGACCCAGTACTTC.

In the case of this clonotype: A much larger clone is a single base away; this may be a read error. The rearrangement uses TRBV27 and TRBJ2-2, with TRBD1 matching over 9 bases. This CDR3 is built from 17 residues. Germline V gives CDR1 MNHEY, CDR2 SMNVEV (reference sequence). CDR3 sequence reads: CAGSRTGGAGFTGELFF. In DNA, the CDR3 is TGTGCCGGCAGTCGTACAGGGGGCGCCGGATTCACCGGGGAGCTGTTTTTT.

This clonotype was found many times. The chain uses TRBV6-2 or TRBV6-3 and TRBJ2-7, with 7 bases aligning to TRBD1. The CDR3 is 15 amino acids. J gave up 0 bases and V 6 bases, and 8 bases lay outside the gene matches. Germline assignment: CDR1 MNHEY and CDR2 SVGEGT. The CDR3: CASSRDRDSSYEQYF. In nucleotides, the CDR3 is TGTGCCAGCAGCCGAGACAGGGATAGCTCCTACGAGCAGTACTTC.

V usage is TRBV6-4 and J usage is TRBJ1-3; D gene ambiguous. Looked up from germline, CDR1 is MRHNA and CDR2 is SNTAGT. There are 13 residues in the CDR3. V lost 4 bases to trimming and J lost 4 bases, with 8 bases between them. CDR3 amino acids: CASSAGYGNTIYF. The CDR3 nucleotides are TGTGCCAGCAGTGCAGGATACGGAAACACCATATATTTT.

In this sample, this clonotype turned up many times. The chain combines TRBV12-3 or TRBV12-4 with TRBJ2-5; 9 nucleotides align to TRBD2. The CDR3 is 17 residues long. V was clipped by 5 bases and J by 2 bases; unmatched bases: 12. CDR3: CASSMYSTSGIQETQYF. CDR3 nucleotide sequence: TGTGCCAGCAGTATGTATTCGACTAGCGGAATTCAAGAGACCCAGTACTTC.

This clonotype was picked up many times. V usage is TRBV6-1 and J usage is TRBJ2-2; D is ambiguous. Germline V gene lookup returns CDR1 MNHNS and CDR2 SASEGT. The CDR3 runs to 14 residues. Trimming cost V 6 bases and J 5 bases, with 13 bases left between them. The CDR3 DNA follows: TGTGCCAGCAGGGCCGGGCACAGTACCGGGGAGCTGTTTTTT. As protein: CASRAGHSTGELFF.

This clonotype was counted many times. The chain recombines TRBV6-1 with TRBJ2-5; either TRBD1 or TRBD2 may supply D (5 bases each). The germline gives CDR1 MNHNS, CDR2 SASEGT. V dropped 9 bases and J dropped 5 bases, with 10 bases sitting between them. This CDR3 contains 11 residues. The CDR3 sequence: CASLREETQYF. The CDR3 DNA sequence: TGTGCCAGTCTCAGGGAGGAGACCCAGTACTTC.

The rearrangement uses TRBV3-1 and TRBJ1-5; no clear D. Trimming stripped 3 bases from V and 2 bases from J, with 14 bases between. Germline CDR1 reads LGHDT; CDR2 reads YNNKEL (reference sequence). The CDR3 is 16 residues long. The CDR3 DNA reads TGTGCCAGCAGCCACGGCGCCGGTGGTGGCAATCAGCCCCAGCATTTT. Its protein product is CASSHGAGGGNQPQHF.

As to this clonotype: This may be a read error, as it is one base from a much larger clone. The chain carries TRBV18 and TRBJ1-2, with D perhaps matching TRBD1 (5 bases). Looked up from germline, CDR1 is KGHSH and CDR2 is LQKENI. This CDR3 is built from 15 residues. The V gene lost 2 bases and the J gene lost 9 bases, with 19 bases spanning the gap. CDR3 in amino acids: CASSPTYLGEYSYTF. For the CDR3, the DNA is TGTGCCAGCTCACCAACGTACCTGGGGGAGTATAGCTACACCTTC.

This clonotype was picked up many times. The genes are TRBV19 and TRBJ2-7, with D possibly matching TRBD2 (6 bases). The CDR3 is 13 amino acids. The V gene's germline CDR1 is LNHDA and CDR2 SQIVND (reference sequence). V was shortened by 3 bases and J by 5 bases, with 11 bases between the two germline ends. The CDR3 bases are TGTGCCAGTAGTATCTCCGGGAGCCACGAGCAGTACTTC. It codes for CASSISGSHEQYF. The whole variable domain, remainder taken from reference TRBV19 and TRBJ2-7, is DGGITQSPKYLFRKEGQNVTLSCEQNLNHDAMYWYRQDPGQGLRLIYYSQIVNDFQKGDIAEGYSVSREKKESFPLTVTSAQKNPTAFYLCASSISGSHEQYFGPGTRLTVT.

This clonotype showed up many times. J is TRBJ2-7 and V is TRBV6-5; D is unresolved. V lost 4 bases and J 4 bases, leaving 8 bases between the germline ends. The germline V gene encodes CDR1 MNHEY and CDR2 SVGAGI. The CDR3 contains 12 residues. The CDR3 spells CASSSDRYEQYF. DNA for the CDR3: TGTGCCAGCAGTTCTGATAGGTACGAGCAGTACTTC.

Many counts were recorded for this clonotype. The chain couples TRBV6-1 to TRBJ1-1, with D possibly matching TRBD1 (5 bases). The CDR3 is 13 residues long. With 0 bases removed from V and 6 bases from J, the gap between germline ends came to 8 bases. CDR1 is MNHNS and CDR2 is SASEGT in the germline V gene. CDR3 region: CASSEAQGPEAFF. The CDR3 DNA follows: TGTGCCAGCAGTGAAGCTCAGGGACCTGAAGCTTTCTTT.

This clonotype showed up just a few times. Here the CDR3 reads CASSYTGGILGYTF. CDR3 nucleotides: TGTGCCAGCAGTTATACAGGGGGCATTTTAGGCTACACCTTC. The chain links TRBV28 to TRBJ1-2; 9 nucleotides line up with TRBD1. With V trimmed by 4 bases and J by 8 bases, 8 bases remained unmatched. This CDR3 has 14 amino acids. Germline values: CDR1 MDHEN, CDR2 SYDVKM.

The chain links TRBV11-2 to TRBJ1-2, with D maybe TRBD1 (6 bases). V lost 1 base, J lost 2 bases, and 14 bases lay in between. Germline V gives CDR1 SGHAT, CDR2 FQNNGV. This CDR3 region has 16 residues. CDR3 loop: CASSLVSGESNYGYTF. The CDR3 region has the DNA TGTGCCAGCAGCTTAGTCTCAGGGGAATCGAACTATGGCTACACCTTC.

The V gene is TRBV6-1, the J gene TRBJ2-7, with D maybe TRBD1 (5 bases). Trimming shortened V by 6 bases and J by 3 bases, and 15 bases separated the two germline ends. The CDR3 consists of 14 residues. CDR1 and CDR2 from the germline V gene are MNHNS and SASEGT. The CDR3, as DNA: TGTGCCAGCAGCCCCCGCGTGGGGCTCTACGAGCAGTACTTC. Residues: CASSPRVGLYEQYF.